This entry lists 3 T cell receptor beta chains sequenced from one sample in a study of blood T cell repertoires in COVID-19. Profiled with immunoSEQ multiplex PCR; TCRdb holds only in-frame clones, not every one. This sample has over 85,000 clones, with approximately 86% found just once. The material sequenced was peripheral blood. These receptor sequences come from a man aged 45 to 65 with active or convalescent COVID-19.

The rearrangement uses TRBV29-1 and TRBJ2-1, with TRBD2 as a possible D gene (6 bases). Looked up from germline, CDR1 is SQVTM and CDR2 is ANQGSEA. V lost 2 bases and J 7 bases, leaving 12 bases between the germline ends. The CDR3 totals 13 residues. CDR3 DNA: TGCAGCGTTGAACTTTGGCTAGCGAATGAGCAGTTCTTC. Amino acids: CSVELWLANEQFF.

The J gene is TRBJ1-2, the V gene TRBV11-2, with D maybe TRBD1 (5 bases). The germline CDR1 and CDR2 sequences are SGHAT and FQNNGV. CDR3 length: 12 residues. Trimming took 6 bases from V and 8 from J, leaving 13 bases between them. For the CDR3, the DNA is TGTGCCAGCAGTTGGGAGGGGCTAGGCTACACCTTC. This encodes CASSWEGLGYTF.

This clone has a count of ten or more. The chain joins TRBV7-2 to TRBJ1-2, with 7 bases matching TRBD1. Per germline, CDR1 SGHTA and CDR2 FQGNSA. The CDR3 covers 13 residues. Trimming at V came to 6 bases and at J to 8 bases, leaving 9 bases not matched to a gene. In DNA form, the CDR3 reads TGTGCCAGCAGTCCGACAGGGAGTCGGGGCTACACCTTC. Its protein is CASSPTGSRGYTF.